The clone carrying this T cell receptor beta chain appeared many times. The antigen remains undetermined. Researchers took RNA transcripts and amplified the TCR beta CDR3 regions from them. During a first-round RT-PCR of the TCR CDR3, the HTBI primer set was used. TCRdb reanalysed the multiplex PCR reads using MiXCR and keeps one entry per CDR3 protein. The sample yields 800,000 or so distinct CDR3 sequences, 38% seen once. This entry is derived from a study of T cells in Graves' hyperthyroidism and ophthalmopathy. At the level of the study: Initial diagnosis, before any treatment, was when peripheral blood was collected. Points from the study as a whole: Blood also contained most expanded thyroid clonotypes above 0.001.

With a duration under 2 months, the hyperthyroidism was newly diagnosed in patients aged 18 to 65. Every diagnosis used clinical symptoms, serum thyroxine and TRAb, thyroid ultrasound and orbital computed tomography. V was pared by 4 bases and J by 8 bases, with 11 bases between. In germline, CDR1 is MGHDK, CDR2 SYGVNS. The CDR3 covers 12 residues. The gene calls are TRBV25-1 and TRBJ1-1, with D hard to call. This TCR derives from a young man with Graves' hyperthyroidism. The sequencing sample was made of blood. The CDR3 protein is CASSGYKKEAFF. In DNA, the CDR3 is TGTGCCAGCAGTGGATACAAGAAGGAAGCTTTCTTT.